Presented here are 3 T cell receptor beta chains from one specimen sequenced in a study of blood T cell repertoires in COVID-19. Using immunoSEQ multiplex PCR, the repertoire was profiled, and TCRdb retains in-frame clones only, with some absent. The sample has fewer than 200,000 clones; around 86% are singletons. Sample: PBMCs or T cells enriched from blood (not recorded which). Receptor source: a woman aged 40 to 50 in a cohort exposed to, infected with or recovered from COVID-19 (not recorded which).

This chain joins TRBV11-1 and TRBJ2-1; TRBD2 might be the D (5 bases). The CDR3 has 14 amino acids. CDR1 SGHAT and CDR2 FQDESV come from the germline V gene (reference sequence). V lost 5 bases and J 8 bases, leaving 16 bases between the germline ends. The CDR3 is CASSKDSPRDEQFF. Here the CDR3 DNA reads TGTGCCAGCAGCAAGGACTCCCCCCGGGATGAGCAGTTCTTC.

The chain employs TRBV25-1 and TRBJ1-6; D might be TRBD1 (5 bases). From germline, CDR1 is MGHDK and CDR2 SYGVNS. V was cut by 3 bases and J by 3 bases, with 9 bases left in between. The CDR3 length is 15 residues. This chain's CDR3 is CASSDSGFYNSPLHF. The CDR3 DNA is TGTGCCAGCAGTGATTCAGGGTTCTATAATTCACCCCTCCACTTT.

The rearrangement links TRBV25-1 to TRBJ2-1; tentative D call: TRBD1 (6 bases). Germline V gene lookup returns CDR1 MGHDK and CDR2 SYGVNS. This CDR3 has 15 residues. V was pared by 5 bases and J by 6 bases, with 17 bases between. CDR3 sequence (DNA): TGTGCCAGCAGTCCGGGGCGCCAGGGGCTCAATGAGCAGTTCTTC. Its translation is CASSPGRQGLNEQFF.